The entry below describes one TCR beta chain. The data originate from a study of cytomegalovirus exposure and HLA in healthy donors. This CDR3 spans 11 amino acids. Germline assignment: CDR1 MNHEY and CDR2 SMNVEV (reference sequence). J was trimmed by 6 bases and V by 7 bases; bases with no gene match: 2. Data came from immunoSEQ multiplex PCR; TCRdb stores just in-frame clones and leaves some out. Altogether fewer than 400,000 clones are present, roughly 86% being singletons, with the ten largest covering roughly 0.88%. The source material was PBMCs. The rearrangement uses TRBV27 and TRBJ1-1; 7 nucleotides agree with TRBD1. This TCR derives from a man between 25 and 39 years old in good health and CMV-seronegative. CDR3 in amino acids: CASTQGAEAFF. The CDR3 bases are TGTGCCAGCACCCAGGGGGCTGAAGCTTTCTTT.